This section outlines one T cell receptor beta chain sequence together with its context. The antigen is undetermined. TCRdb re-called the 5' RACE reads with MiXCR, one entry per CDR3 protein. The sample lists over 250,000 distinct CDR3 sequences, 8.5% to 9.5% occurring once. This sample was included in a study of identical twins. Overall study results and limits: Not following the same donors, the study drew its conclusions from cross-sectional statistical analysis. Sequences that were out-of-frame, alpha and twin-shared displayed an excess of low generation probability. Within beta out-of-frame sequences, the excess sharing observed between twins was weaker. Whereas memory repertoires showed no such difference, abundant cord blood beta clonotypes carried fewer insertions.

This CDR3 contains 14 residues. The V and J ends lost 9 bases and 0 bases respectively, with 14 bases between them. Germline-derived CDR1 and CDR2 are WSHSY and SAAADI. The sample was also linked to a second study, of yellow fever vaccine responses in identical twins.

The source material was CD8+ T cells sorted from blood. This TCR was recovered from a woman aged 18-29 years in good health. This chain connects TRBV10-2 to TRBJ2-5; maybe TRBD2 (6 bases). The CDR3 loop is CASKGLLYQETQYF. DNA for the CDR3: TGCGCCAGTAAGGGACTCCTGTACCAAGAGACCCAGTACTTC.